This T cell receptor (beta chain) stems from a study of cytotoxic CD8 clonotypes in ibrutinib-treated CLL. Study-wide findings and caveats: Upon ibrutinib response clonality rose, and upon progression it fell back toward baseline.

V was pared by 7 bases and J by 5 bases, with 14 bases between. The germline V gene has CDR1 LNHDA and CDR2 SQIVND (reference sequence). CDR3 length: 13 amino acids. The method was immunoSEQ multiplex PCR; TCRdb's version includes in-frame clones alone and lacks a portion of them. The sample includes about 140,000 clones, roughly 76% seen only once; the top ten take around 4.9%. On this clone itself: Its specificity is unknown.

The sequencing here drew on PBMCs, taken after 24 months of ibrutinib treatment. The receptor was derived from a human donor with chronic lymphocytic leukemia. The chain is built from TRBV19 and TRBJ1-1, with D maybe TRBD1 (5 bases). As DNA, the CDR3 is TGTGCCAGTACCCCCGGGACTTTGACTGAAGCTTTCTTT. It codes for CASTPGTLTEAFF.